The clone carrying this TCR beta chain has at least ten counts. Other DNA sequences in the same sample also yield this CDR3. The data were taken from a study of shared clonotypes between healthy human individuals. Using immunoSEQ multiplex PCR, the repertoire was profiled, and TCRdb retains in-frame clones only, with some absent. The table lists around 530,000 clones, around 78% of them singletons. The CDR3 has 16 residues. The chain is built from TRBV1 and TRBJ2-1; the table assigns TRBD2, which was not confirmed against the DNA. TRBV1 is a documented pseudogene. The sequence was collected from a woman aged 40 to 50 in good health. Some clones in this sample may be carry-over from other donors' samples. Sample: PBMCs. The CDR3 nucleotides read TGCACCAGCAGCCAAGGTGAGCAGCGGAATTACAATGAGCAGTTCTTC. This gives the protein CTSSQGEQRNYNEQFF.